The source of this TCR beta chain is a study of shared clonotypes between healthy human individuals. Study-wide results and limits: Naive subsets, compared against memory subsets, generally had larger estimated richness values.

The CDR3 contains 20 residues. J lost 5 bases, V lost 5 bases, and 17 bases had no gene match. Germline-derived CDR1 and CDR2 are MNHEY and SMNVEV (reference sequence). Sequenced by immunoSEQ multiplex PCR; TCRdb stores in-frame clones only, minus some. The sample shows about 2.5 million clones, 85% to 95% of them seen only once. A single count supports this clone. Its antigen remains unidentified. This clonotype was obtained from a man younger than 30 in good health. Some clones in this sample may be carry-over from other donors' samples. The specimen sequenced was naive CD4+ T cells from PBMCs. Subset: CD45RA+ positively selected. The chain uses TRBV27 and TRBJ2-2; 13 bases map to TRBD2. DNA for the CDR3: TGTGCCAGCAGTCTCCCCGGCGGACTAGCGGGAGTTAGAAGGACCGGGGAGCTGTTTTTT. Residues: CASSLPGGLAGVRRTGELFF.